These 25 T cell receptor beta chains were all obtained from the same sample, sequenced in a study of blood T cell repertoires in COVID-19. Profiling relied on immunoSEQ multiplex PCR, and the TCRdb table lists in-frame clones only, not all of them. The table lists 90,000 to 120,000 clones, roughly 72% of them singletons. Sequenced: peripheral blood. Receptor source: a man aged 80 or over with acute or convalescent COVID-19.

Comments on this clone: This sample includes further DNA sequences coding for the same CDR3. The V gene is TRBV7-2, the J gene TRBJ2-2; 7 bases are shared with TRBD1. The V and J ends lost 5 bases and 5 bases, in that order; junction bases with no gene match: 5. The CDR3 spans 14 residues. Germline V CDR1 and CDR2: SGHTA, FQGNSA. The CDR3 nucleotides are TGTGCCAGCAGCCTACAGGGGACGACCGGGGAGCTGTTTTTT. Residues: CASSLQGTTGELFF.

The V and J genes are TRBV5-1 and TRBJ2-2; TRBD2 aligns across 9 bases. The CDR3 has 16 amino acids. In germline, CDR1 is SGHRS, CDR2 YFSETQ. Trimming cost V 2 bases and J 2 bases; bases outside gene matches: 4. The CDR3 region is CASSFQAGGNTGELFF. The CDR3 DNA is TGCGCCAGCAGCTTTCAAGCGGGAGGCAACACCGGGGAGCTGTTTTTT.

The V and J genes are TRBV6-6 and TRBJ1-1; the D gene is possibly TRBD1 (6 bases). In germline, CDR1 is MNHNY, CDR2 SVGAGI (reference sequence). V lost 6 bases, J lost 0 bases, and 11 bases lay in between. CDR3 size: 14 residues. For the CDR3, the DNA is TGTGCCAGCAGCCCCGGACAGTTGAACACTGAAGCTTTCTTT. Amino acids: CASSPGQLNTEAFF.

This clone was seen more than once but under ten times. V usage is TRBV15 and J usage is TRBJ2-3; the D gene is possibly TRBD2 (6 bases). The CDR3 runs 15 residues. V was trimmed by 1 base and J by 2 bases, leaving 10 bases between them. From germline, CDR1 is LNHNV and CDR2 YYDKDF (reference sequence). CDR3 in DNA: TGTGCCACCAGCAGAGTAGCGGAATTCACAGATACGCAGTATTTT. Translating it yields CATSRVAEFTDTQYF.

This chain joins TRBV28 and TRBJ2-6; the D gene is possibly TRBD1 (5 bases). Trimming stripped 10 bases from V and 2 bases from J, with 21 bases between. CDR3 length: 17 amino acids. Germline CDR1 reads MDHEN; CDR2 reads SYDVKM. CDR3 nucleotide sequence: TGTGCCACCCTGCCACTACAGGTACCCACTGGGGCCAACGTCCTGACTTTC. Translation gives CATLPLQVPTGANVLTF.

This chain connects TRBV7-2 to TRBJ1-3, with D uncertain. The V gene's germline CDR1 is SGHTA and CDR2 FQGNSA. The V end was cut by 2 bases, the J end by 0 bases, with 5 bases between. This CDR3 spans 14 amino acids. CDR3 bases: TGTGCCAGCAGCTTATCTATCTCTGGAAACACCATATATTTT. Amino acid sequence: CASSLSISGNTIYF.

The chain is built from TRBV24-1 and TRBJ2-5; D possibly corresponds to TRBD2 (6 bases). Per germline, CDR1 KGHDR and CDR2 SFDVKD. Trimming shortened V by 2 bases and J by 2 bases, and 11 bases separated the two germline ends. The CDR3 is 15 amino acids. CDR3 nucleotides: TGTGCCACCAGTGATTCGGCAGGGAGGCAAGAGACCCAGTACTTC. Translation gives CATSDSAGRQETQYF.

J is TRBJ2-3 and V is TRBV3-1 (or the pseudogene TRBV3-2); 10 bases are shared with TRBD1. J lost 3 bases, V lost 1 base, and 4 bases had no gene match. Germline V gene sequence: CDR1 LGHDT, CDR2 YNNKEL (reference sequence). The CDR3 loop spans 16 amino acids. The DNA for the CDR3 is TGTGCCAGCAGCCAAGTTTTGGGACAGGGGACAGATACGCAGTATTTT. This encodes CASSQVLGQGTDTQYF.

The rearrangement uses TRBV10-3 and TRBJ1-5; weak D call: TRBD1 (5 bases). The CDR3 consists of 15 residues. Germline CDR1 ENHRY, CDR2 SYGVKD. Trimming shortened V by 0 bases and J by 7 bases, and 13 bases separated the two germline ends. Here the CDR3 DNA reads TGTGCCATCAGTGAGTCTCACGCGGGACCACAGCCCCAGCATTTT. It yields the protein CAISESHAGPQPQHF.

A single count supports this clone. V usage is TRBV7-2 and J usage is TRBJ2-5; 8 nucleotides match TRBD2. This CDR3 spans 15 amino acids. The trim removed 5 bases at V and 1 base at J, leaving 6 bases unmatched. CDR1 is SGHTA and CDR2 is FQGNSA in the germline V gene. The chain's CDR3 is CASSPVSGSQETQYF. CDR3 sequence (DNA): TGTGCCAGCAGCCCCGTGAGCGGGAGCCAAGAGACCCAGTACTTC.

This clone was observed a few times. The gene calls are TRBV7-9 and TRBJ2-1; possibly TRBD1 for D (7 bases). V shed 5 bases and J shed 5 bases, with 13 bases lying between them. Germline V lookup: CDR1 SEHNR, CDR2 FQNEAQ (reference sequence). CDR3 size: 14 residues. This CDR3 is CASSQGGENNEQFF. In DNA form, the CDR3 reads TGTGCCAGCAGCCAGGGGGGAGAGAACAATGAGCAGTTCTTC.

V usage is TRBV2 and J usage is TRBJ2-6; tentatively, D is TRBD2 (5 bases). The CDR3 length is 21 residues. The V and J ends lost 8 bases and 0 bases respectively, with 29 bases between them. Germline CDR1 SNHLY, CDR2 FYNNEI. The CDR3: CASGWAADYPGWNSGANVLTF. CDR3 sequence (DNA): TGTGCCAGCGGTTGGGCAGCCGACTACCCCGGATGGAACTCTGGGGCCAACGTCCTGACTTTC.

The V gene is TRBV6-6, the J gene TRBJ1-6; D not resolved. The germline gives CDR1 MNHNY, CDR2 SVGAGI (reference sequence). Trimming removed 7 bases from V and 5 bases from J, with 15 bases in between. This CDR3 comprises 15 residues. CDR3 nucleotide sequence: TGTGCCAGCACGACCTCGGGAATCGATAATTCACCCCTCCACTTT. Protein: CASTTSGIDNSPLHF.

Only a few counts were recorded for this clone. CDR3 in amino acids: CASSQGHYTVVEQYF. CDR3 DNA: TGTGCCAGCAGCCAAGGCCATTATACCGTAGTCGAGCAGTACTTC. The rearrangement links TRBV14 to TRBJ2-7; D gene unclear. Deletions cut 1 base from V and 6 bases from J, with 16 bases between. This CDR3 is built from 15 residues. CDR1 and CDR2 from the germline V gene are SGHDN and FVKESK.

This clone has more than one count but fewer than ten. This chain links TRBV3-1 (or the pseudogene TRBV3-2) with TRBJ2-7, with TRBD2 as a possible D gene (6 bases). The CDR3 runs to 11 residues. V lost 10 bases, J lost 4 bases, and 11 bases lay in between. CDR1 is LGHDT and CDR2 is YNNKEL in the germline V gene (reference sequence). The CDR3 nucleotides are TGTGCCACCGGAGGGCCGTACGAGCAGTACTTC. This encodes CATGGPYEQYF.

V is TRBV5-5 and J is TRBJ2-7; unclear D gene. This CDR3 is 16 amino acids long. V lost 4 bases to trimming and J lost 0 bases, with 17 bases between them. CDR1 is SGHKS and CDR2 is YYEKEE in the germline V gene (reference sequence). The CDR3 DNA reads as TGTGCCAGCAGCCTCCTCCCGGCGGCTAGCTCCTACGAGCAGTACTTC. Amino acid sequence: CASSLLPAASSYEQYF. The full variable domain, in which reference TRBV5-5 and TRBJ2-7 provide the parts outside the CDR3, is DAGVTQSPTHLIKTRGQQVTLRCSPISGHKSVSWYQQVLGQGPQFIFQYYEKEERGRGNFPDRFSARQFPNYSSELNVNALLLGDSALYLCASSLLPAASSYEQYFGPGTRLTVT.

This clone was counted a few times. V is TRBV27 and J is TRBJ2-7; 11 bases line up with TRBD2. Germline V gene sequence: CDR1 MNHEY, CDR2 SMNVEV (reference sequence). This CDR3 contains 15 residues. Trimming took 5 bases from V and 6 from J; bases not matched to a gene: 9. The CDR3 nucleotides read TGTGCCAGCAGTAAACCACTAGCGGGGGCCTCCGAGCAGTACTTC. Encoded protein: CASSKPLAGASEQYF.

This chain connects TRBV29-1 to TRBJ2-5; 7 nucleotides align to TRBD1. This CDR3 comprises 13 residues. Trimming cost V 7 bases and J 4 bases; bases outside gene matches: 9. The germline V gene has CDR1 SQVTM and CDR2 ANQGSEA. This CDR3 reads CSGTLQGPETQYF. The CDR3, as DNA: TGCAGCGGAACATTACAGGGGCCAGAGACCCAGTACTTC. Looking up the rest from reference TRBV29-1 and TRBJ2-5 gives the full variable domain: SAVISQKPSRDICQRGTSLTIQCQVDSQVTMMFWYRQQPGQSLTLIATANQGSEATYESGFVIDKFPISRPNLTFSTLTVSNMSPEDSSIYLCSGTLQGPETQYFGPGTRLLVL.

The rearrangement links TRBV6-2 or TRBV6-3 to TRBJ2-3, with D perhaps TRBD2 (5 bases). The V end lost 6 bases, the J end lost 10 bases, and 23 bases lay between the germline ends. The CDR3 is 15 residues long. From germline, CDR1 is MNHEY and CDR2 SVGEGT. The CDR3 loop reads CASSRPGRGPTAQYF. The CDR3 DNA reads as TGTGCCAGCAGCCGCCCTGGTAGAGGGCCGACTGCGCAGTATTTT.

The rearrangement joins TRBV7-2 to TRBJ2-7; 8 bases map to TRBD2. The length of the CDR3 is 14 residues. Germline CDR1 SGHTA, CDR2 FQGNSA. J lost 3 bases, V lost 5 bases, and 6 bases had no gene match. The CDR3: CASSLERGNYEQYF. In DNA form, the CDR3 reads TGTGCCAGCAGCCTGGAGCGGGGGAACTACGAGCAGTACTTC.

The chain has TRBV4-1 and TRBJ1-4, with TRBD1 matching 10 bases. Looked up from germline, CDR1 is MGHRA and CDR2 is YSYEKL. V lost 3 bases and J lost 8; bases outside the gene matches: 6. The CDR3 length is 15 residues. The CDR3 nucleotides are TGCGCCAGCAGCCAGGACGGGACAGGGGACGAAAAACTGTTTTTT. Translating gives CASSQDGTGDEKLFF.

The V and J genes are TRBV12-5 and TRBJ2-2; TRBD1 agrees at 8 bases. After removal of 8 bases from V and 5 bases from J, the junction contained 1 base not matched to a gene. CDR1 LGHNT and CDR2 FRNRAP come from the germline V gene. The CDR3 covers 12 residues. The CDR3 DNA sequence: TGTGCTAGTCAGGGGGCGACCGGGGAGCTGTTTTTT. Translated: CASQGATGELFF.

This clone was counted once. This chain joins TRBV4-3 and TRBJ2-1; 11 bases fit TRBD2. CDR1 and CDR2 from the germline V gene are LGHNA and YSLEER. This CDR3 region has 15 residues. J gave up 7 bases and V 4 bases, and 6 bases lay outside the gene matches. This CDR3 reads CASSPFRLAGNEQFF. CDR3 nucleotide sequence: TGCGCCAGCAGCCCATTCCGACTAGCGGGAAATGAGCAGTTCTTC.

The sample holds a few counts of this clone. This chain uses TRBV28 with TRBJ2-6; 14 bases line up with TRBD2. Germline CDR1 MDHEN, CDR2 SYDVKM. The CDR3 is made up of 18 amino acids. The J segment lost 3 bases and the V segment lost 1 base, leaving 2 bases of the junction unmatched. The CDR3 bases are TGTGCCAGCAGTTTATTGGGACTAGCGGGAGTTGGGGCCAACGTCCTGACTTTC. It encodes CASSLLGLAGVGANVLTF.

This clone was counted once. The chain combines TRBV19 with TRBJ1-1; D is unresolved. CDR3 length equals 18 residues. Looked up from germline, CDR1 is LNHDA and CDR2 is SQIVND (reference sequence). Trimming pared 5 bases from V and 0 bases from J, leaving 22 bases between. The CDR3 loop is CASSPASGREALNTEAFF. DNA of the CDR3: TGTGCCAGTAGTCCCGCCTCGGGGAGGGAGGCATTGAACACTGAAGCTTTCTTT.